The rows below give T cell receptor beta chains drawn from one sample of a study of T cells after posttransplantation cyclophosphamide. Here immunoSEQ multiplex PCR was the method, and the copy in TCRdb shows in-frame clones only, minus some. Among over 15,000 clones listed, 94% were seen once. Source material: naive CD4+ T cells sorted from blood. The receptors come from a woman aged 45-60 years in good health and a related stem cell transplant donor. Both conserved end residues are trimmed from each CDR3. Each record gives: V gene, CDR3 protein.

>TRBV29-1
SVSGGDGYT
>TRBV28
ASSDPGKRQY
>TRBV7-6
ASSPGQFYNEQF
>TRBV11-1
ASSPGVRISPLH
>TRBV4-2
ASSQGGGWDGADTQY
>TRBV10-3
AIRGVGTEAF
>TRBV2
ASSERQVNEKLF
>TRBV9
ASSVVGTNYGYT
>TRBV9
ASSVNGRGTGELF
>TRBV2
ASSEAVADEAF
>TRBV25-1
ASSDQVRETQY
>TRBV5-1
ASSSLPRVETQY
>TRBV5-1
ASSLRVGYNEQF
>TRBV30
AWSVKGASEKLF
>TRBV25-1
ASSGTLAGGYEQY
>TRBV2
ASSPLTSALTDTQY
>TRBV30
AWDTTYNEQF
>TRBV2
ASRMGQGALGEQF
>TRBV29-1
SVATGAAQPQH
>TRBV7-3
ASSSRGGRETQY
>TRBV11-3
ASSDRVASDTGELF
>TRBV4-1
ASSLRLSLDEQF
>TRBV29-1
SSRGKGSYNEQF
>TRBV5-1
ASSLARGYRNNEQF
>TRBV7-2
ASSLTSGRFNSYEQY
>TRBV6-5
ASSLQGGVFNEQF
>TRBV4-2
ASSQYQGGEQY
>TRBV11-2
ASSLGASTNEKLF
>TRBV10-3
AISSTGDWGYGYT
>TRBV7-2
ASSLAPGRRYKQY
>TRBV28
ASSPLGGRTSGELF
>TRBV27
ASRDYDNSPLH
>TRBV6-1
ASSANFRGGRADEQY
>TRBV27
ASSRLDGPGGDTQY
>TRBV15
ATSREVDSPLH
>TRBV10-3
AISGSNTEAF
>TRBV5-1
ASQGAGNTGELF
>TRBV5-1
ASSFAGAGTGGTDTQY
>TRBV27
ATRGQTIYSNQPQH
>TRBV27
ASSWGQGANSPLH
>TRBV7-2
ASSLGSPGANTIY